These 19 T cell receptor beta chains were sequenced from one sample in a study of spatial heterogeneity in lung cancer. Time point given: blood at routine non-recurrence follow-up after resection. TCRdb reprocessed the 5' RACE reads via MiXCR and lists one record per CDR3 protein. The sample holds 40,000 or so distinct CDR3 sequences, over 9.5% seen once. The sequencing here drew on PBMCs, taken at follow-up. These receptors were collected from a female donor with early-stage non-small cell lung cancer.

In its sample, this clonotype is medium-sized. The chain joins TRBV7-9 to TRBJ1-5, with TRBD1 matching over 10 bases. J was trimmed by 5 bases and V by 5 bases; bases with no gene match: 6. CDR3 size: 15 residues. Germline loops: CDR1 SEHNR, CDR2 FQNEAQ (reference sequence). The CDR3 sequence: CASSGQGVRDQPQHF. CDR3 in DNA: TGTGCCAGCAGCGGACAGGGGGTAAGAGATCAGCCCCAGCATTTT.

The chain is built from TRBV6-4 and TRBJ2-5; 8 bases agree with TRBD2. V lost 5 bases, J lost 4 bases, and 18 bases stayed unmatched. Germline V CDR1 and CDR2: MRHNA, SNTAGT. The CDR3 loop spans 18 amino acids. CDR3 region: CASSLIRGGTRLGETQYF. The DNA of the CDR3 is TGTGCCAGCAGTCTGATTCGGGGGGGCACTCGGCTCGGAGAGACCCAGTACTTC.

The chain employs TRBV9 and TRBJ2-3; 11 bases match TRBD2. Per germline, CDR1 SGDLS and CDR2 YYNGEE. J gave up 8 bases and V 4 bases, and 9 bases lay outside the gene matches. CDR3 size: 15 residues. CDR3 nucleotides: TGTGCCAGCAGCCCAGTAGCGGGGGGGCCGGGTACGCAGTATTTT. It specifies CASSPVAGGPGTQYF.

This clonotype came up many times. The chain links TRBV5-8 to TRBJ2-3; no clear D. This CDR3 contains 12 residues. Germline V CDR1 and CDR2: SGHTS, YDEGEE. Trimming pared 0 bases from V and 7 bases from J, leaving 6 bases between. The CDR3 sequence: CASSLDAYTQYF. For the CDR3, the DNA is TGTGCCAGCAGCTTGGACGCGTATACGCAGTATTTT.

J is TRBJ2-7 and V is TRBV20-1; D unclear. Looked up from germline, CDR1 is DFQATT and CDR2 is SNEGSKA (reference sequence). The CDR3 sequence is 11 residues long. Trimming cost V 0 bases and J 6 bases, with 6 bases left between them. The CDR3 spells CSARDTAEQYF. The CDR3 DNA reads TGCAGTGCTAGAGATACGGCCGAGCAGTACTTC.

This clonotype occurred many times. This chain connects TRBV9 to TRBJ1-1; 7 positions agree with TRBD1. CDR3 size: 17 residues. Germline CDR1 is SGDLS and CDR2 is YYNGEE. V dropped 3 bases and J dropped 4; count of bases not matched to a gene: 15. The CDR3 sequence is CASSAKDQGVAITEAFF. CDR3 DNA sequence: TGTGCCAGCAGCGCCAAAGACCAGGGGGTCGCAATCACTGAAGCTTTCTTT.

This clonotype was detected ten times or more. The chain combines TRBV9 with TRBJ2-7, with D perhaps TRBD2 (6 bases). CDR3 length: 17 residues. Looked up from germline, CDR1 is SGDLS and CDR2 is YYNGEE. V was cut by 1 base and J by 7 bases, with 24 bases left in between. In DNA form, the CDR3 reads TGTGCCAGCAGCGTATCTGGCCGAACGACTAGTTTCGGGGAGCAGTACTTC. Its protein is CASSVSGRTTSFGEQYF.

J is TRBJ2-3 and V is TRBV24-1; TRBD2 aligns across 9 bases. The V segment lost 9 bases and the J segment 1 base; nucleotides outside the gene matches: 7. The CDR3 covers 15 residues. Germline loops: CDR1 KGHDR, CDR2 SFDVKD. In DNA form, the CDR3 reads TGTGCCACCGGGGATAGCGGGGGAGGCACAGATACGCAGTATTTT. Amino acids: CATGDSGGGTDTQYF.

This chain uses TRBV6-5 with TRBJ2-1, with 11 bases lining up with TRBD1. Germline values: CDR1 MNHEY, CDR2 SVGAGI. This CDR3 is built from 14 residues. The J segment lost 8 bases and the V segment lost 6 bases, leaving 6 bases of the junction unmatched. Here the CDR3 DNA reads TGTGCCAGCAGGCGGACAGGGGGCCGGCATGAGCAGTTCTTC. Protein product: CASRRTGGRHEQFF.

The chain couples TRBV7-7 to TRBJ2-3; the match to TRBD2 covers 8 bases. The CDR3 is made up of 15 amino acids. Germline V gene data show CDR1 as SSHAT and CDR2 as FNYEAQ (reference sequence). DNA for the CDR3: TGTGCTAGCGCCCTTAGCGGGGTTAGCACAGATACGCAGTATTTT. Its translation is CASALSGVSTDTQYF.

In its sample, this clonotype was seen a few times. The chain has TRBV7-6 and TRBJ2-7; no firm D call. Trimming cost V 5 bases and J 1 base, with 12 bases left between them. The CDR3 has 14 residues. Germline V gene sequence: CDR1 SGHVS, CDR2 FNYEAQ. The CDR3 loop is CASSEDGISYEQYF. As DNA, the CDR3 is TGTGCCAGCAGCGAGGACGGAATTTCCTACGAGCAGTACTTC.

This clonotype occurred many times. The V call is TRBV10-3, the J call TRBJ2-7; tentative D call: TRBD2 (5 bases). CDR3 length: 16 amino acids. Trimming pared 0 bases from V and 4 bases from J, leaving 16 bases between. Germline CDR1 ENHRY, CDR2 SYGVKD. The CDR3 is CAISESSLERRYEQYF. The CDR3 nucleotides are TGTGCCATCAGTGAGTCTTCATTGGAGAGGAGGTACGAGCAGTACTTC.

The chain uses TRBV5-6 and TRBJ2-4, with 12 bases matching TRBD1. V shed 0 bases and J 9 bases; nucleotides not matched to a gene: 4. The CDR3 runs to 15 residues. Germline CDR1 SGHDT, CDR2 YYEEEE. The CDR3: CASSLVGTGGGIQYF. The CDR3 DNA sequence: TGTGCCAGCAGCTTGGTTGGGACAGGGGGCGGCATTCAGTACTTC.

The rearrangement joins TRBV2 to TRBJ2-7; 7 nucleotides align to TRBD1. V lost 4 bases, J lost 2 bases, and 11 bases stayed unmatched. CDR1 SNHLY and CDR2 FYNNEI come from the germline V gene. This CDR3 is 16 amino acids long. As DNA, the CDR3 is TGTGCCAGCAGTGCGTCCCTACGACAGGGAGCCTACGAGCAGTACTTC. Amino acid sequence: CASSASLRQGAYEQYF.

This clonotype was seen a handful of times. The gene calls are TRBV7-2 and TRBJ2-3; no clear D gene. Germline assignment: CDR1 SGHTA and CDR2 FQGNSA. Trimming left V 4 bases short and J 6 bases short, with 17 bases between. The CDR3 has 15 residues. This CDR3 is CASSSSPLGLDTQYF. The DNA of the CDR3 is TGTGCCAGCAGCTCAAGTCCCCTAGGGCTGGATACGCAGTATTTT.

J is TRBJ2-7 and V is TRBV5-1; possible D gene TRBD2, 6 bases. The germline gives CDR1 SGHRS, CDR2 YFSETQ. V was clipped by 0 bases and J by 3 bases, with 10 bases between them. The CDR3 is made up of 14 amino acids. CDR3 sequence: CASSLGGIVYEQYF. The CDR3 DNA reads TGCGCCAGCAGCTTGGGCGGGATAGTCTACGAGCAGTACTTC. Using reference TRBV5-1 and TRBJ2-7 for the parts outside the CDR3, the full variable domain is KAGVTQTPRYLIKTRGQQVTLSCSPISGHRSVSWYQQTPGQGLQFLFEYFSETQRNKGNFPGRFSGRQFSNSRSEMNVSTLELGDSALYLCASSLGGIVYEQYFGPGTRLTVT.

The CDR3 DNA follows: TGTGCCACTACAAGGGCGGGGGGCTCGGACTATGGCTACACCTTC. Translation: CATTRAGGSDYGYTF. V and J are TRBV27 and TRBJ1-2, with D possibly TRBD1 on 6 matching bases. CDR1 is MNHEY, CDR2 SMNVEV, per germline (reference sequence). The CDR3 extends over 15 amino acids. V lost 10 bases, J lost 3 bases, and 21 bases lay in between.

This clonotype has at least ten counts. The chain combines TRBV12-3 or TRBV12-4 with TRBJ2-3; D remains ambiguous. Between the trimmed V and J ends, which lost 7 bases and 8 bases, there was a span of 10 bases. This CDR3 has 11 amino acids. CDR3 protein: CASTLEATQYF. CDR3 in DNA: TGTGCCAGCACCCTTGAGGCTACGCAGTATTTT.

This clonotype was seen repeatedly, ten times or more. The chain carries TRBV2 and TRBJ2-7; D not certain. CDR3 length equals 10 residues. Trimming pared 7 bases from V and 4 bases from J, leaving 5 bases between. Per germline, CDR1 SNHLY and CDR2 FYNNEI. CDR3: CASNGYEQYF. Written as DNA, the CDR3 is TGTGCCAGCAATGGGTACGAGCAGTACTTC.